This is a list of T cell receptor beta chains from one sample in a study of cytomegalovirus exposure and HLA in healthy donors. The method was immunoSEQ multiplex PCR; TCRdb's version includes in-frame clones alone and lacks a portion of them. The table has tens of thousands of clones, approximately 72% seen once. Sample: PBMCs. The receptors shown here come from a woman in her twenties or thirties in good health and CMV-seropositive. The CDR3 runs from the conserved cysteine through the conserved F or W. D genes are given only for firm matches. Where a row states a size, it is once, few, many or the class of an expanded clone; other rows omit it.

11,.,.,TRBJ1-1,TRBV30,CAWSRRAEAFF,TGTGCCTGGAGCCGACGGGCTGAAGCTTTCTTT
13,.,.,TRBJ1-4,TRBV21-1,CASSKKGREKLFF,TGTGCCAGCAGCAAAAAGGGGAGGGAAAAACTGTTTTTT
11,.,.,TRBJ1-2,TRBV10-3,CAISETAGYTF,TGTGCCATCAGCGAGACAGCTGGCTACACCTTC
17,.,TRBD1,TRBJ2-5,TRBV30,CAWRERRAGGWRETQYF,TGTGCCTGGAGGGAACGAAGGGCAGGGGGATGGAGGGAGACCCAGTACTTC
13,.,.,TRBJ1-4,TRBV28,CASSRGALEKLFF,TGTGCCAGCTCCCGTGGGGCTCTTGAAAAACTGTTTTTT
21,once,TRBD1,TRBJ2-6,TRBV6-7,CASSQNPYRTGSISGANVLTF,TGTGCCAGCAGCCAAAACCCATACCGGACAGGGTCTATCTCTGGGGCCAACGTCCTGACTTTC
14,.,.,TRBJ1-5,TRBV6-6,CASSQTEPGQPQHF,TGTGCCAGCAGTCAAACAGAACCCGGTCAGCCCCAGCATTTT
14,.,.,TRBJ2-6,TRBV28,CASSEVAGANVLTF,TGTGCCAGCAGTGAGGTGGCTGGGGCCAACGTCCTGACTTTC
14,.,.,TRBJ1-5,TRBV7-2,CASSLGGGTQPQHF,TGTGCCAGCAGCTTAGGTGGCGGGACCCAGCCCCAGCATTTT
14,.,.,TRBJ2-1,TRBV9,CASSVTGRGNDRFF,TGTGCCAGCAGCGTGACCGGGCGGGGAAATGATCGGTTCTTC
17,.,TRBD1,TRBJ2-5,TRBV15,CATSKETGTGFQETQYF,TGTGCCACCAGCAAGGAGACCGGGACAGGCTTCCAAGAGACCCAGTACTTC
13,.,.,TRBJ2-7,TRBV28,CASSFEYPYEQYF,TGTGCCAGCAGTTTCGAGTACCCCTACGAGCAGTACTTC
14,.,.,TRBJ2-7,TRBV4-3,CASSHDMTGSEQYF,TGCGCCAGCAGCCACGATATGACAGGCAGCGAGCAGTACTTC
15,.,.,TRBJ2-3,TRBV9,CASSVEGRVSDTQYF,TGTGCCAGCAGCGTAGAAGGGCGGGTGTCAGATACGCAGTATTTT
15,.,.,TRBJ2-5,TRBV7-6,CASSLGPTGQETQYF,TGTGCCAGCAGCCTTGGACCGACGGGGCAAGAGACCCAGTACTTC
16,.,TRBD1,TRBJ1-5,TRBV28,CASRTPPGQGGQPQHF,TGTGCCAGCAGAACACCCCCGGGACAGGGCGGGCAGCCCCAGCATTTT
15,once,TRBD2,TRBJ2-2,TRBV9,CASSVDSGSTGELFF,TGTGCCAGCAGCGTAGATAGCGGGAGTACCGGGGAGCTGTTTTTT
13,.,TRBD2,TRBJ2-5,TRBV29-1,CSVSGRARETQYF,TGCAGCGTGAGCGGGAGGGCGAGAGAGACCCAGTACTTC
13,once,.,TRBJ2-7,TRBV28,CASSLWAGYEQYF,TGTGCCAGCAGTTTATGGGCAGGCTACGAGCAGTACTTC
15,.,TRBD1,TRBJ2-7,TRBV14,CASSPRQGFSYEQYF,TGTGCCAGCAGCCCGAGACAGGGGTTTTCCTACGAGCAGTACTTC
12,.,TRBD1,TRBJ1-2,TRBV29-1,CSVETGAYGYTF,TGCAGCGTTGAGACAGGGGCCTATGGCTACACCTTC
13,.,.,TRBJ1-5,TRBV28,CASSPEPNQPQHF,TGTGCCAGCAGCCCAGAACCCAATCAGCCCCAGCATTTT
18,.,.,TRBJ2-6,TRBV30,CAWSTRQVPSSGANVLTF,TGTGCCTGGAGTACCCGACAGGTGCCTTCCTCTGGGGCCAACGTCCTGACTTTC
15,.,TRBD1,TRBJ1-1,TRBV6-6,CASSLLWTGNTEAFF,TGTGCCAGCAGCCTACTCTGGACAGGGAACACTGAAGCTTTCTTT
16,.,.,TRBJ2-1,TRBV5-1,CASSLALGSGNNEQFF,TGCGCCAGCAGCTTGGCCCTGGGTAGCGGCAACAATGAGCAGTTCTTC
16,few,.,TRBJ2-3,TRBV7-8,CASSPQEGQVTDTQYF,TGTGCCAGCAGCCCACAGGAGGGCCAGGTCACAGATACGCAGTATTTT
14,.,.,TRBJ2-6,TRBV28,CASNSGNGANVLTF,TGTGCCAGCAACAGTGGTAATGGGGCCAACGTCCTGACTTTC
12,.,TRBD1,TRBJ1-2,TRBV25-1,CASSADRVGYTF,TGTGCCAGCAGTGCTGACAGGGTTGGCTACACCTTC
15,.,.,TRBJ2-3,TRBV9,CASSVVSVGTDTQYF,TGTGCCAGCAGCGTAGTAAGCGTTGGCACAGATACGCAGTATTTT
15,.,TRBD2,TRBJ2-3,TRBV7-6,CASSLFSGSTDTQYF,TGTGCCAGCAGCTTGTTTAGCGGGAGCACAGATACGCAGTATTTT
13,once,.,TRBJ1-5,TRBV10-2,CASTQGSNQPQHF,TGCGCCAGCACCCAGGGGTCTAATCAGCCCCAGCATTTT
14,.,.,TRBJ2-3,TRBV5-1,CASSLVERTDTQYF,TGCGCCAGCAGCTTGGTGGAGCGTACAGATACGCAGTATTTT
15,.,TRBD2,TRBJ2-1,TRBV7-9,CASSSGLVSYNEQFF,TGTGCCAGCAGCTCCGGACTAGTTTCGTACAATGAGCAGTTCTTC
15,.,TRBD2,TRBJ2-7,TRBV6-6,CASSFPTSGTYEQYF,TGTGCCAGCAGTTTCCCGACTAGCGGGACCTACGAGCAGTACTTC
14,.,TRBD2,TRBJ2-2,TRBV2,CASGLAGNTGELFF,TGTGCCAGCGGACTAGCGGGAAACACCGGGGAGCTGTTTTTT
14,few,.,TRBJ2-4,TRBV27,CASSKTETKNIQYF,TGTGCCAGCAGTAAGACAGAGACCAAAAACATTCAGTACTTC
13,.,TRBD1,TRBJ2-4,TRBV4-1,CASSQVPRDRQYF,TGCGCCAGCAGCCAAGTGCCGAGGGACAGGCAGTACTTC
15,.,TRBD2,TRBJ2-7,TRBV29-1,CSVSGTSGPAYEQYF,TGCAGCGTATCCGGGACTAGCGGGCCTGCCTACGAGCAGTACTTC
16,.,TRBD2,TRBJ2-7,TRBV27,CASSLSRLAGEYEQYF,TGTGCCAGCAGTTTATCCAGACTAGCGGGAGAGTACGAGCAGTACTTC
14,.,.,TRBJ2-7,TRBV10-3,CAISESTPAYEQYF,TGTGCCATCAGTGAGTCGACACCCGCCTACGAGCAGTACTTC
16,few,TRBD1,TRBJ2-3,TRBV4-2,CASSQDRTGGTDTQYF,TGTGCCAGCAGCCAAGATCGTACAGGGGGGACAGATACGCAGTATTTT
15,once,TRBD1,TRBJ1-6,TRBV28,CASSLVPGGDSPLHF,TGTGCCAGCAGTTTAGTGCCAGGGGGCGATTCACCCCTCCACTTT
16,.,TRBD1,TRBJ1-2,TRBV5-6,CASSLATDRPEYGYTF,TGTGCCAGCAGCTTGGCGACGGACAGGCCGGAGTATGGCTACACCTTC